The 12 T cell receptor beta chains below come from one sample, sequenced in a study of blood T cells in healthy people across ages. Using a J-beta primer mix together with a sample-barcoded 5' primer, a second PCR was run for about 6 to 12 cycles. TCRdb independently ran MiXCR on the 5' RACE reads; one entry per CDR3 protein. The sample consists of 790,000 or so distinct CDR3 sequences, 56% of them appearing once. Sequenced input: blood. These receptors were taken from a man aged 40-55 years in good health.

The J gene is TRBJ2-1, the V gene TRBV7-2; 10 bases are shared with TRBD2. The CDR3 has 14 amino acids. Germline V gene lookup returns CDR1 SGHTA and CDR2 FQGNSA. V lost 5 bases, J lost 9 bases, and 7 bases stayed unmatched. CDR3 protein: CASSVDQRGGEQFF. DNA for the CDR3: TGTGCCAGCAGCGTAGATCAGCGGGGGGGTGAGCAGTTCTTC.

This clonotype showed up just a few times. The chain recombines TRBV4-1 with TRBJ2-5; no definite D call. The CDR3 contains 15 residues. Trimming cost V 0 bases and J 0 bases, with 8 bases left between them. The germline CDR1 and CDR2 sequences are MGHRA and YSYEKL. The CDR3 nucleotides are TGCGCCAGCAGCCAAGAAGAAGGGAACCAAGAGACCCAGTACTTC. It specifies CASSQEEGNQETQYF.

The J gene is TRBJ2-3, the V gene TRBV5-1, with 8 nucleotides matching TRBD2. After removal of 0 bases from V and 5 bases from J, the junction contained 8 bases not matched to a gene. The CDR3 runs 16 residues. Germline V gene lookup returns CDR1 SGHRS and CDR2 YFSETQ. The CDR3 DNA sequence: TGCGCCAGCAGCTTGGGGGGCGGGGGGCGAGAAGATACGCAGTATTTT. Its protein product is CASSLGGGGREDTQYF. Filled out from reference TRBV5-1 and TRBJ2-3, the complete variable domain reads KAGVTQTPRYLIKTRGQQVTLSCSPISGHRSVSWYQQTPGQGLQFLFEYFSETQRNKGNFPGRFSGRQFSNSRSEMNVSTLELGDSALYLCASSLGGGGREDTQYFGPGTRLTVL.

The chain carries TRBV6-5 and TRBJ2-7; no definite D call. The CDR3 consists of 14 residues. The V gene's germline CDR1 is MNHEY and CDR2 SVGAGI. Trimming pared 6 bases from V and 9 bases from J, leaving 21 bases between. The CDR3 nucleotides read TGTGCCAGCAGAATCGGGCCTACGGTCATCGGGCAGTACTTC. Its protein is CASRIGPTVIGQYF.

The V and J genes are TRBV5-1 and TRBJ1-4; TRBD1 is a possible D gene (6 bases). The V gene's germline CDR1 is SGHRS and CDR2 YFSETQ. The germline V and J ends were trimmed by 3 bases and 5 bases, with 11 bases remaining between them. There are 14 residues in the CDR3. CDR3 amino acids: CASSWTAGNEKLFF. The CDR3 bases are TGCGCCAGCAGCTGGACAGCTGGGAATGAAAAACTGTTTTTT.

The sample holds a few counts of this clonotype. V is TRBV27 and J is TRBJ2-5, with unresolved D. TRBJ2-7 explains the end of the DNA better; the J call may be wrong. Germline V gene lookup returns CDR1 MNHEY and CDR2 SMNVEV (reference sequence). CDR3 length equals 11 residues. CDR3 amino acids: CASSFVGEQYF. CDR3 DNA: TGTGCCAGCAGTTTTGTTGGCGAGCAGTACTTC.

V gene TRBV7-9 combines with J gene TRBJ2-6; tentatively, D is TRBD2 (6 bases). The CDR3 is 17 residues long. Germline CDR1 reads SEHNR; CDR2 reads FQNEAQ (reference sequence). The V end lost 1 base, the J end lost 2 bases, and 12 bases lay between the germline ends. The CDR3 loop is CASSLEWGVAGANVLTF. CDR3 DNA: TGTGCCAGCAGCTTAGAGTGGGGGGTGGCTGGGGCCAACGTCCTGACTTTC. Full variable domain (missing parts from reference TRBV7-9 and TRBJ2-6): DTGVSQNPRHKITKRGQNVTFRCDPISEHNRLYWYRQTLGQGPEFLTYFQNEAQLEKSRLLSDRFSAERPKGSFSTLEIQRTEQGDSAMYLCASSLEWGVAGANVLTFGAGSRLTVL.

The chain joins TRBV28 to TRBJ1-1, with D possibly being TRBD1 (6 bases). With 5 bases removed from V and 5 bases from J, the gap between germline ends came to 15 bases. The CDR3 runs 14 residues. Germline-derived CDR1 and CDR2 are MDHEN and SYDVKM. CDR3 in DNA: TGTGCCAGCAGTCCTCAGGGGCAGCGGACTGAAGCTTTCTTT. Translating gives CASSPQGQRTEAFF.

This sequence joins TRBV5-1 and TRBJ2-6; no clear D. The CDR3 has 15 residues. Between the trimmed V and J ends, which lost 7 bases and 1 base, there was a span of 12 bases. Looked up from germline, CDR1 is SGHRS and CDR2 is YFSETQ. The CDR3 DNA reads as TGCGCCAGCCAGAGAGCCTTGTCTGGGGCCAACGTCCTGACTTTC. Residues: CASQRALSGANVLTF.

This clonotype was observed a single time. The J gene is TRBJ2-5, the V gene TRBV27; D possibly matches TRBD1 or TRBD2 (5 bases each). Germline assignment: CDR1 MNHEY and CDR2 SMNVEV (reference sequence). V lost 5 bases to trimming and J lost 1 base, with 14 bases between them. The CDR3 consists of 15 residues. Here the CDR3 reads CASSTVLGVQETQYF. CDR3 DNA sequence: TGTGCCAGCAGTACAGTTTTGGGGGTCCAAGAGACCCAGTACTTC.

The V and J genes are TRBV20-1 and TRBJ2-1; 7 positions match TRBD1. The DNA end is a closer match to TRBJ2-7, so the J assignment may be wrong. The CDR3 is 15 residues long. The germline V gene has CDR1 DFQATT and CDR2 SNEGSKA (reference sequence). In DNA, the CDR3 is TGCAGTGCTAGAGACGAGACCAGACAGGGAATGGAGCAGTACTTC. Residues: CSARDETRQGMEQYF.

The rearrangement links TRBV29-1 to TRBJ2-5; 8 bases are a match to TRBD1. The CDR3 contains 13 residues. The germline gives CDR1 SQVTM, CDR2 ANQGSEA. J gave up 11 bases and V 8 bases, and 16 bases lay outside the gene matches. The CDR3 DNA is TGCAGCCTCATAGTGACAGGGGCGGGTGAGCAGTACTTC. It translates to CSLIVTGAGEQYF.